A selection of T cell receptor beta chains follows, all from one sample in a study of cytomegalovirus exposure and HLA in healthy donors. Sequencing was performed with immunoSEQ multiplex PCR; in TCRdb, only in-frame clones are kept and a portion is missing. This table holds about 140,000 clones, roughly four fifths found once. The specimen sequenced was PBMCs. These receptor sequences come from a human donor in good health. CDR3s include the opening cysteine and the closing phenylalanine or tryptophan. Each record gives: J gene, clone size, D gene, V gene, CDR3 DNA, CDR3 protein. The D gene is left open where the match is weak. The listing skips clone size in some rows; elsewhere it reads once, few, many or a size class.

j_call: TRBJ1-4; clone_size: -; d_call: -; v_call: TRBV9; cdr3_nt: TGTGCCAGCAGCGTAGACGAGAATGAAAAACTGTTTTTT; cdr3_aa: CASSVDENEKLFF
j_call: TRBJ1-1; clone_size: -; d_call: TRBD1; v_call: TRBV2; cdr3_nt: TGTGCCAGCAGTTTAACAGGGGCCTCGACTGAAGCTTTCTTT; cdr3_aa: CASSLTGASTEAFF
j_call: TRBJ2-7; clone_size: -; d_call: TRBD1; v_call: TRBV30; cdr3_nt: TGTGCCTGGAGTTGGACAGGGATAACCTACGAGCAGTACTTC; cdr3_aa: CAWSWTGITYEQYF
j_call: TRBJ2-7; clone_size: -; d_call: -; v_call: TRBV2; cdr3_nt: TGTGCCAGCACCTATAACGAGCAGTACTTC; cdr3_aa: CASTYNEQYF
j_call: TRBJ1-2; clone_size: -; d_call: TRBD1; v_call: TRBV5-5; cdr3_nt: TGTGCCAGCAGCTTAGACGGGACAGGGACCTATGACTACACCTTC; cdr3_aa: CASSLDGTGTYDYTF
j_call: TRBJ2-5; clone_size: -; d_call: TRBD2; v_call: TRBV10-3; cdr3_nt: TGTGCCATCAGCGAAACTAGCGCCCAAGAGACCCAGTACTTC; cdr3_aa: CAISETSAQETQYF
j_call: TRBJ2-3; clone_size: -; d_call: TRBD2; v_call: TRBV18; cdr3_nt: TGTGCCAGCCATCGGACTAGCGGGGGATCTAGCACAGATACGCAGTATTTT; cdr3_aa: CASHRTSGGSSTDTQYF
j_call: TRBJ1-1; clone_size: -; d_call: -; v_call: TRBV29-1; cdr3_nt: TGCAGCGTTGAAGAAGTCCGCGGCACTGAAGCTTTCTTT; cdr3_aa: CSVEEVRGTEAFF
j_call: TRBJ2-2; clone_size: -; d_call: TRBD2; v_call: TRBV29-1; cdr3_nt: TGCAGCGTCGGAGCGGGAGACACCGGGGAGCTGTTTTTT; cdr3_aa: CSVGAGDTGELFF
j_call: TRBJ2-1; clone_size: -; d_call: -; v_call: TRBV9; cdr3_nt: TGTGCCAGCAGCGTAGCATGGCGGCCGGGGGAGGACAATGAGCAGTTCTTC; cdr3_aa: CASSVAWRPGEDNEQFF
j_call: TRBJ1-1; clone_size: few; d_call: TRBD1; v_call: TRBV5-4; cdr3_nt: TGTGCCAGCAGTTTTTCCGGGGACAGGGGGCGTTGGACTGAAGCTTTCTTT; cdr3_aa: CASSFSGDRGRWTEAFF
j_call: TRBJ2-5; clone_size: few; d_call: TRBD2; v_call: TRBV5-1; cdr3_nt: TGCGCCAGCAGCTTGGGACTAGCGGGATCAACCCCCCGTCGGGAGACCCAGTACTTC; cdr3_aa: CASSLGLAGSTPRRETQYF
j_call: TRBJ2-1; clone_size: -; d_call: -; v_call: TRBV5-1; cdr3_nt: TGCGCCAGCAGCGGCGGGACCGCCTCCTACAATGAGCAGTTCTTC; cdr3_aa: CASSGGTASYNEQFF
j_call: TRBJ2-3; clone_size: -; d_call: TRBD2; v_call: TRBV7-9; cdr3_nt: TGTGCCAGCAGCCTAATGAGACTAGCGGGGTTGGATACGCAGTATTTT; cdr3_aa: CASSLMRLAGLDTQYF
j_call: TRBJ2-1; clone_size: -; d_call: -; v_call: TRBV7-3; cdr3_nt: TGTGCCAGCAGCTTAACTTACATGAATGAGCAGTTCTTC; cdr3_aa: CASSLTYMNEQFF
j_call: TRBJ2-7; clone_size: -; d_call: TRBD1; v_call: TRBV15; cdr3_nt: TGTGCCACCAGTAAAGACAGGGTCTACGAGCAGTACTTC; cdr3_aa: CATSKDRVYEQYF
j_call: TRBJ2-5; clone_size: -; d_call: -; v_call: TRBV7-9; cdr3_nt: TGTGCCAGCAGCTTAGGGGTCAGGGAAGAGACCCAGTACTTC; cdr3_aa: CASSLGVREETQYF
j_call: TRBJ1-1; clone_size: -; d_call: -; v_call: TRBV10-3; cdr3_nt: TGTGCCATCAGTGCGGAGATGAACACTGAAGCTTTCTTT; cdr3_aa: CAISAEMNTEAFF
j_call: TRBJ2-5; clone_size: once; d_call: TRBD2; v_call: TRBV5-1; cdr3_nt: TGCGCCAGTAGCGGGGGGGCTAGAGAGACCCAGTACTTC; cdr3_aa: CASSGGARETQYF
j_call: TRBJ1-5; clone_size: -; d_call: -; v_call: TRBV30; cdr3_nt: TGTGCCTGGAGCGGACGGGGTGACCAGCCCCAGCATTTT; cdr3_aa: CAWSGRGDQPQHF
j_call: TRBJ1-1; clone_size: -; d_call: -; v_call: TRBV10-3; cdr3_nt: TGTGCCATCAGAGACCTGGGGGGAATTTACACTGAAGCTTTCTTT; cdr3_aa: CAIRDLGGIYTEAFF
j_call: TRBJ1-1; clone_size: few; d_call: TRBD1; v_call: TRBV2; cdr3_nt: TGTGCCAGCAGTACAGGGACAGTCAGCACTGAAGCTTTCTTT; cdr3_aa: CASSTGTVSTEAFF